The text below deals with one T cell receptor beta chain. Treatment in this sample: some 20 received Ad26.COV2.S at low or high dose, single or two shots; several received placebo; per-sample allocation not given. Sampling occurred on day 63 after the first vaccine or placebo injection. Germline assignment: CDR1 LGHNA and CDR2 YSLEER. Trimming shortened V by 1 base and J by 2 bases, and 4 bases separated the two germline ends. The CDR3 spans 13 residues. The data were taken from a study of Ad26.COV2.S vaccination and SARS-CoV-2 variants. Across the whole study: Donor allocation was to the COV1001 Ad26.COV2.S trial arm.

Libraries were prepared by immunoSEQ multiplex PCR; TCRdb keeps only in-frame clonotypes and omits some of them. The sample has around 340,000 clones; roughly 89% are singletons. The clonotype originates from a person between 18 and 65 years old who received the Ad26.COV2.S COVID-19 vaccine or a placebo. Source: peripheral blood, taken in a trial of Ad26.COV2.S vaccine versus placebo. The rearrangement joins TRBV4-3 to TRBJ2-3; D remains unclear. DNA of the CDR3: TGCGCCAGCAGCCAAGTCAACACAGATACGCAGTATTTT. This sequence encodes CASSQVNTDTQYF.